Shown below are 15 T cell receptor beta chains from a single sample sequenced in a study of CD8+ T cells in alopecia areata. RNA was isolated and reverse transcribed to cDNA, the sequencing template. Clones were read by immunoSEQ multiplex PCR, and TCRdb kept only the in-frame ones, dropping some. This sample yields approximately 180,000 clones, of which 65% to 75% are seen a single time; more than 9.5% belongs to the top ten. The sequencing here drew on CD8+ T cells sorted from blood, taken at week 0. These receptors came from a human donor with alopecia areata.

The CDR3 DNA reads as TGTGCCAGCAGTTACGCGGGGTGGAGTGGCTACACCTTC. Protein product: CASSYAGWSGYTF. This chain joins TRBV6-5 and TRBJ1-2; no clear D. V was shortened by 2 bases and J by 7 bases, with 11 bases between the two germline ends. The CDR3 covers 13 residues. Germline V gene data show CDR1 as MNHEY and CDR2 as SVGAGI.

This chain links TRBV13 with TRBJ1-2; 7 positions match TRBD1. V lost 5 bases, J lost 5 bases, and 8 bases stayed unmatched. Germline lookup yields CDR1 PRHDT and CDR2 FYEKMQ (reference sequence). The CDR3 contains 14 residues. The CDR3 DNA sequence: TGTGCCAGCAGCCCCGGTCCAGGGGGTTATGGCTACACCTTC. Translation gives CASSPGPGGYGYTF.

The count of this clone is one. The genes are TRBV13 and TRBJ2-2, with D perhaps TRBD1 (6 bases). Germline V gives CDR1 PRHDT, CDR2 FYEKMQ (reference sequence). There are 17 residues in the CDR3. The V end lost 1 base, the J end lost 1 base, and 13 bases lay between the germline ends. DNA for the CDR3: TGTGCCAGCAGCTTAGCCAGGGGACAAGTGAACACCGGGGAGCTGTTTTTT. As protein: CASSLARGQVNTGELFF.

This chain links TRBV7-8 with TRBJ2-2; 7 nucleotides match TRBD2. The germline V gene has CDR1 SGHVS and CDR2 FQNEAQ. Trimming took 8 bases from V and 6 from J; bases not matched to a gene: 9. The CDR3 runs to 14 residues. CDR3 protein: CASCPGGSAGELFF. The CDR3 DNA sequence: TGTGCCAGCTGCCCCGGGGGGTCGGCCGGGGAGCTGTTTTTT.

This clone has a handful of counts. This sequence joins TRBV27 and TRBJ2-1; D is unclear. Germline V gene data show CDR1 as MNHEY and CDR2 as SMNVEV (reference sequence). This CDR3 contains 14 residues. Trimming took off 6 bases at V and 9 bases at J, with 18 bases between the two ends. The CDR3 here is CASSPPHVGGEQFF. The CDR3 DNA is TGTGCCAGCAGCCCCCCTCATGTAGGTGGTGAGCAGTTCTTC.

With respect to this clone: Within the sample, other DNA sequences also encode this same CDR3. The rearrangement joins TRBV13 to TRBJ2-5; D is uncertain. The CDR3 totals 13 residues. Trimming pared 3 bases from V and 2 bases from J, leaving 7 bases between. Germline V gene sequence: CDR1 PRHDT, CDR2 FYEKMQ (reference sequence). The CDR3 sequence: CASSFGRQETQYF. The CDR3, as DNA: TGTGCCAGCAGCTTCGGTCGTCAAGAGACCCAGTACTTC.

This clone was seen a handful of times. The gene calls are TRBV13 and TRBJ2-2, with D perhaps TRBD1 (6 bases). Per germline, CDR1 PRHDT and CDR2 FYEKMQ (reference sequence). Trimming removed 4 bases from V and 1 base from J, with 10 bases in between. This CDR3 spans 15 amino acids. For the CDR3, the DNA is TGTGCCAGCAGCTACCGGACAGAGAACACCGGGGAGCTGTTTTTT. Translating gives CASSYRTENTGELFF.

This rearrangement joins TRBV4-2 to TRBJ1-5, with TRBD1 as a possible D gene (5 bases). The CDR3 runs to 13 residues. Per germline, CDR1 LGHNA and CDR2 YNFKEQ. Trimming cost V 2 bases and J 5 bases, with 7 bases left between them. CDR3 in DNA: TGTGCCAGCAGCCAATCAGGGTATCAGCCCCAGCATTTT. Its protein product is CASSQSGYQPQHF.

CDR3 region: CASSYGGVGSPLHF. In DNA, the CDR3 is TGTGCCAGCAGCTACGGCGGGGTCGGCTCACCCCTCCACTTT. The chain couples TRBV7-2 to TRBJ1-6; D ambiguous. Germline assignment: CDR1 SGHTA and CDR2 FQGNSA. The V end lost 4 bases, the J end lost 10 bases, and 14 bases lay between the germline ends. The CDR3 sequence is 14 residues long.

On this clone itself: This sample includes further DNA sequences coding for the same CDR3. J is TRBJ2-7 and V is TRBV7-9; D is uncertain. The V gene's germline CDR1 is SEHNR and CDR2 FQNEAQ (reference sequence). The CDR3 covers 11 residues. V was trimmed by 4 bases and J by 3 bases, leaving 4 bases between them. CDR3 coding DNA: TGTGCCAGCAGCTCCAACTACGAGCAGTACTTC. Protein sequence: CASSSNYEQYF.

This chain's CDR3 is CASSFTGQGFSPLHF. The CDR3 DNA is TGTGCCAGCAGCTTTACAGGGCAGGGTTTTTCACCCCTCCACTTT. The gene calls are TRBV7-6 and TRBJ1-6, with D perhaps TRBD1 (6 bases). The CDR3 covers 15 residues. Trimming removed 3 bases at V and 9 bases at J, with 15 bases between. Germline V gene data show CDR1 as SGHVS and CDR2 as FNYEAQ.

This clone came up a few times. This chain connects TRBV23-1 to TRBJ2-4; D is uncertain. TRBV23-1 is noted as an ORF with a role that remains uncertain. Trimming left V 1 base short and J 9 bases short, with 19 bases between. There are 16 residues in the CDR3. CDR3 sequence (DNA): TGCGCCAGCAGTCAATACCCCCCGTCCGGGTGTGGCATTCAGTACTTC. Residues: CASSQYPPSGCGIQYF.

The chain carries TRBV19 and TRBJ1-5; D not resolved. In germline, CDR1 is LNHDA, CDR2 SQIVND (reference sequence). The CDR3 has 15 residues. Here the CDR3 reads CVRPPPGGGNQPQHF. CDR3 in DNA: TGTGTCCGCCCCCCTCCTGGCGGTGGCAATCAGCCCCAGCATTTT.

The chain uses TRBV7-6 and TRBJ2-3; D is perhaps TRBD2 (6 bases). Trimming took off 4 bases at V and 5 bases at J, with 7 bases between the two ends. The CDR3 is 12 residues long. CDR1 and CDR2 (germline): SGHVS, FNYEAQ. CDR3 sequence reads: CASSSGGDTQYF. Written as DNA, the CDR3 is TGTGCCAGCAGCTCCGGGGGAGATACGCAGTATTTT.

The chain joins TRBV4-1 to TRBJ1-5, with TRBD1 matching over 7 bases. The CDR3 is 18 residues long. Trimming removed 4 bases from V and 0 bases from J; junction bases left unmatched: 12. Germline V gene data show CDR1 as MGHRA and CDR2 as YSYEKL. The DNA of the CDR3 is TGCGCCAGCAGCCCCCAAGCGGCAGGGGGTTATAGCAATCAGCCCCAGCATTTT. The encoded protein is CASSPQAAGGYSNQPQHF.